This T cell receptor beta chain was obtained from a study of molecular identifiers for immune sequencing clone quantification. Study-wide context: RNA, taken in replicates from around 20,000 or 100,000 naive CD8 cells, was split five ways, with four sequenced.

The V segment lost 6 bases and the J segment 6 bases; nucleotides outside the gene matches: 13. The germline CDR1 and CDR2 sequences are MDHEN and SYDVKM. There are 16 residues in the CDR3. For bulk TCR libraries, previously described methods and listed TCR primers were used. A single record per CDR3 protein comes from TCRdb applying MiXCR to the PCR reads. This table holds over 600,000 distinct CDR3 sequences, nearly 20% found once. This clonotype was detected many times. What was sequenced was naive CD8+ T cells from blood, with Jurkat cell RNA spiked in. Subset in this sample: FACS-sorted CD8+CD4-CCR7+CD45RA+ naive T cells. The chain links TRBV28 to TRBJ2-2, with 7 bases fitting TRBD2. This receptor was taken from a human donor in good health. Some libraries in this study had Jurkat cell RNA spiked in. The CDR3 reads CASRLLRPSGPGELFF. CDR3 coding DNA: TGTGCCAGCAGACTACTCCGGCCTAGCGGACCCGGGGAGCTGTTTTTT. Looking up the rest from reference TRBV28 and TRBJ2-2 gives the full variable domain: DVKVTQSSRYLVKRTGEKVFLECVQDMDHENMFWYRQDPGLGLRLIYFSYDVKMKEKGDIPEGYSVSREKKERFSLILESASTNQTSMYLCASRLLRPSGPGELFFGEGSRLTVL.